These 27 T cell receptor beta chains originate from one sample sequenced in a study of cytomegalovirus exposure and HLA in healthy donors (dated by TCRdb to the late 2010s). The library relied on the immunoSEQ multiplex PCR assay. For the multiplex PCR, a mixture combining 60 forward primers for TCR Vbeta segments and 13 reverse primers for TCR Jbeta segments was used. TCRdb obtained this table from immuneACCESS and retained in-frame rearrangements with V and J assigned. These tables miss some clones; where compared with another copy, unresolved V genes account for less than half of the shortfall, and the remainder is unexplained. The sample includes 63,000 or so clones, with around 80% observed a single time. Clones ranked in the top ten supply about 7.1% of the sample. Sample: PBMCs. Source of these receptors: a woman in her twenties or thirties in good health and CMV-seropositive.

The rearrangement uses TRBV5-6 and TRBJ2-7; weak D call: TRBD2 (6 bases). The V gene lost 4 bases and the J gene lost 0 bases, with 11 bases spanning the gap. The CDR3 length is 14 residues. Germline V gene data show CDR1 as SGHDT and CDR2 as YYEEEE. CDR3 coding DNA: TGTGCCAGCAGCAAGGGACTTAGCTCCTACGAGCAGTACTTC. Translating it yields CASSKGLSSYEQYF. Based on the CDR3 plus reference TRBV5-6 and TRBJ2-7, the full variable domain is DAGVTQSPTHLIKTRGQQVTLRCSPKSGHDTVSWYQQALGQGPQFIFQYYEEEERQRGNFPDRFSGHQFPNYSSELNVNALLLGDSALYLCASSKGLSSYEQYFGPGTRLTVT.

CDR3 DNA sequence: TGTGCCAGCAGACCGGCTTTTACAGGGTATGGTGAGCAGTTCTTC. It encodes CASRPAFTGYGEQFF. J is TRBJ2-1 and V is TRBV6-5; a weak D match, TRBD1 (6 bases). There are 15 residues in the CDR3. V was shortened by 6 bases and J by 9 bases, with 21 bases between the two germline ends. Germline values: CDR1 MNHEY, CDR2 SVGAGI.

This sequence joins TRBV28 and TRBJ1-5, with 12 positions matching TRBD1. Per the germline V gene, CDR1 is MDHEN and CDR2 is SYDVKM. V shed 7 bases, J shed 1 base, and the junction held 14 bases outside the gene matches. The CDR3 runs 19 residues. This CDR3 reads CASTPAIGTGGRSNQPQHF. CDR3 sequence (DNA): TGTGCCAGCACCCCCGCGATCGGGACAGGGGGCAGAAGCAATCAGCCCCAGCATTTT.

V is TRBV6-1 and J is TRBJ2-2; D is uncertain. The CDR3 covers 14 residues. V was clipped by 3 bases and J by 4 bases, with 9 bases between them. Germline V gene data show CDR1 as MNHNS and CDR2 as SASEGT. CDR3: CASSEIWSTGELFF. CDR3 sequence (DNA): TGTGCCAGCAGTGAGATATGGAGCACCGGGGAGCTGTTTTTT.

The CDR3 reads CAIRGGSGYTQYF. The CDR3 DNA is TGTGCCATCAGGGGCGGGAGTGGATATACGCAGTATTTT. The chain employs TRBV10-3 and TRBJ2-3; 7 bases line up with TRBD2. The CDR3 has 13 residues. Germline loops: CDR1 ENHRY, CDR2 SYGVKD. Unmatched junction bases numbered 7, after V lost 6 bases and J lost 7 bases.

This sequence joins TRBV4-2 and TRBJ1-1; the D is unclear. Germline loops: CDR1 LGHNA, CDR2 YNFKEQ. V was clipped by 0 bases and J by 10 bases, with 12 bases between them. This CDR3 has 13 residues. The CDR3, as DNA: TGTGCCAGCAGCCAAGATCGGGTTCTTCGAGCTTTCTTT. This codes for CASSQDRVLRAFF.

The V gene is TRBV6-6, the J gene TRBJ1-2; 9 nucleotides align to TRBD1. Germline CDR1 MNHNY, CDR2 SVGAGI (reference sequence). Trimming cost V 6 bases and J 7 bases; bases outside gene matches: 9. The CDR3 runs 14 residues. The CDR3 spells CASRELDRGSGYTF. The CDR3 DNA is TGTGCCAGCAGGGAACTGGACAGGGGAAGTGGCTACACCTTC.

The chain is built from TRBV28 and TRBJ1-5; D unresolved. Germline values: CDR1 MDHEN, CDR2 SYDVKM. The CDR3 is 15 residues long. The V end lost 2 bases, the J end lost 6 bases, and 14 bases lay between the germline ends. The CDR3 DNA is TGTGCCAGCAGTTTAGGCGCAGGTTTAATTCAGCCCCAGCATTTT. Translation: CASSLGAGLIQPQHF.

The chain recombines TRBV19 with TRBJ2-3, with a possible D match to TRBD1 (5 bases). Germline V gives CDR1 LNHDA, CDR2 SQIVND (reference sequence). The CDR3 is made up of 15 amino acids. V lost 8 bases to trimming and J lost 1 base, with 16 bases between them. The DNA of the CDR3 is TGTGCCAGTGATTCGCCAGGGTCGGGCACAGATACGCAGTATTTT. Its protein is CASDSPGSGTDTQYF.

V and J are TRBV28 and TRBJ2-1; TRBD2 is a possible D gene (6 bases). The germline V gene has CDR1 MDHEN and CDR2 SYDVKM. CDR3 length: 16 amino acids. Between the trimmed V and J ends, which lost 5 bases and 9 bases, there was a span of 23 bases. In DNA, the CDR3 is TGTGCCAGCAGTATCCCCCTGGGGGGAGTCGTGGGTGAGCAGTTCTTC. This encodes CASSIPLGGVVGEQFF.

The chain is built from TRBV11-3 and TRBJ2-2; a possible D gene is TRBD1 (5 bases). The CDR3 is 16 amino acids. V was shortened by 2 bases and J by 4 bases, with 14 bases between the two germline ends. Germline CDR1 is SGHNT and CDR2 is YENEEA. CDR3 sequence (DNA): TGTGCCAGCAGCTTACGTCAGGGTCAGGGCACCGGGGAGCTGTTTTTT. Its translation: CASSLRQGQGTGELFF.

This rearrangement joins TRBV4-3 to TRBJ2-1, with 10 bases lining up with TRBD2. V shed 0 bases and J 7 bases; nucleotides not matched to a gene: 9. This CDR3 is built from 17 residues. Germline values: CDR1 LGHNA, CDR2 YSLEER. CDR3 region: CASSQDLASGSKNEQFF. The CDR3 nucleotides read TGCGCCAGCAGCCAAGATCTGGCTAGCGGGAGTAAAAATGAGCAGTTCTTC.

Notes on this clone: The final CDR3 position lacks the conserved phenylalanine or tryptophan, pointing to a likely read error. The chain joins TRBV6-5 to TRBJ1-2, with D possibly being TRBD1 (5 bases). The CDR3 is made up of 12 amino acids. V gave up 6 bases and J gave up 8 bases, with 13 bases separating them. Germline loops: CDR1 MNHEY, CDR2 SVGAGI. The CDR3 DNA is TGTGCCAGCAGGAGGGCTGGGGGGGGCTACACCGTC. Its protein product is CASRRAGGGYTV.

The CDR3 coding sequence is TGTGCCAGCAAGGCCGGAGGGGAAGAGACCCAGTACTTC. Protein product: CASKAGGEETQYF. The V gene is TRBV2, the J gene TRBJ2-5, with a tentative D call TRBD2 (6 bases). Germline V gene data show CDR1 as SNHLY and CDR2 as FYNNEI. Trimming stripped 7 bases from V and 3 bases from J, with 12 bases between. The CDR3 loop spans 13 amino acids.

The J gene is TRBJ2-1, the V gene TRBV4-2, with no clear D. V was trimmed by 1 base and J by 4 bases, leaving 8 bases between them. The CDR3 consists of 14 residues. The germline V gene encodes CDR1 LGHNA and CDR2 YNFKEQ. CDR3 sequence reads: CASSQVGVYNEQFF. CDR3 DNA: TGTGCCAGCAGCCAAGTTGGAGTATACAATGAGCAGTTCTTC.

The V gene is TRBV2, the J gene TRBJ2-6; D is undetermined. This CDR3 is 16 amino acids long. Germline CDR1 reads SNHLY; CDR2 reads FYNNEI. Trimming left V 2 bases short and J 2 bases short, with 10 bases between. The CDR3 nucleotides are TGTGCCAGCAGTGAATCGGTGAAGACTGGGGCCAACGTCCTGACTTTC. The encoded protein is CASSESVKTGANVLTF.

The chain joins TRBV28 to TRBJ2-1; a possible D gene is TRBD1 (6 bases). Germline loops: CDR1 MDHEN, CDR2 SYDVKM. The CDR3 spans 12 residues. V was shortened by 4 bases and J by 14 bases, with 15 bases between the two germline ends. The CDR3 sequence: CASSSGGQWEFF. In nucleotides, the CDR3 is TGTGCCAGCAGTTCCGGAGGACAGTGGGAGTTCTTC.

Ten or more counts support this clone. For the CDR3, the DNA is TGTGCCAGCAGGCAGGACAGGGGGCGCTCGGGTGAGCAGTTCTTC. Its protein is CASRQDRGRSGEQFF. J is TRBJ2-1 and V is TRBV2; 11 bases map to TRBD1. Germline V gene data show CDR1 as SNHLY and CDR2 as FYNNEI. V dropped 6 bases and J dropped 9; count of bases not matched to a gene: 10. The CDR3 contains 15 residues. Looking up the rest from reference TRBV2 and TRBJ2-1 gives the full variable domain: EPEVTQTPSHQVTQMGQEVILRCVPISNHLYFYWYRQILGQKVEFLVSFYNNEISEKSEIFDDQFSVERPDGSNFTLKIRSTKLEDSAMYFCASRQDRGRSGEQFFGPGTRLTVL.

The CDR3 protein is CASSGRYGYTF. The DNA for the CDR3 is TGCGCCAGCAGTGGGCGGTATGGCTACACCTTC. The chain uses TRBV10-1 and TRBJ1-2, with D unclear. V lost 4 bases and J lost 5, with 5 bases in between. This CDR3 comprises 11 residues. Germline V gene lookup returns CDR1 WNHNN and CDR2 SYGVQD (reference sequence).

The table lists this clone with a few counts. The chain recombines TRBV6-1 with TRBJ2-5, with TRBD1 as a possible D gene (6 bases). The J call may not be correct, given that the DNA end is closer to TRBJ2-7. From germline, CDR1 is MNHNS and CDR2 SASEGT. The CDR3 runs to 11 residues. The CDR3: CASNYRDEQYF. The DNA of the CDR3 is TGTGCCAGCAATTACAGGGACGAGCAGTACTTC.

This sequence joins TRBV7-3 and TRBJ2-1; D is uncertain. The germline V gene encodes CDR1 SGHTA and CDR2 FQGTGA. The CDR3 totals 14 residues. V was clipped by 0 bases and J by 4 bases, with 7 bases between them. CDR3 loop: CASSLTRGYNEQFF. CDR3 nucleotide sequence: TGTGCCAGCAGCTTAACGAGAGGATACAATGAGCAGTTCTTC.

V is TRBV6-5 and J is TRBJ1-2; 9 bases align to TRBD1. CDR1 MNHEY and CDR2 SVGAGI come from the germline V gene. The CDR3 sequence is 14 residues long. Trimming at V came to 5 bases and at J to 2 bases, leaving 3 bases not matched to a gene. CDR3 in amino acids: CASSLQGANYGYTF. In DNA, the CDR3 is TGTGCCAGCAGTCTACAGGGGGCGAACTATGGCTACACCTTC.

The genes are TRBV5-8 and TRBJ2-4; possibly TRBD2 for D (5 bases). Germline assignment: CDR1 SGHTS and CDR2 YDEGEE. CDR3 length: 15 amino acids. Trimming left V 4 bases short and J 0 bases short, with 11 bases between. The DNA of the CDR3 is TGTGCCAGCAGCGGGAGCTGGGTAGCCAAAAACATTCAGTACTTC. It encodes CASSGSWVAKNIQYF.

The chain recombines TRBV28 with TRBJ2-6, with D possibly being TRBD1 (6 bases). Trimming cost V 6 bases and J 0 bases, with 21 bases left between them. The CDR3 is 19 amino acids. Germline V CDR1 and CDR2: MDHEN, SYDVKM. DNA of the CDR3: TGTGCCAGCAGCCCGCCCCCCGGGACATCATACTCTGGGGCCAACGTCCTGACTTTC. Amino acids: CASSPPPGTSYSGANVLTF.

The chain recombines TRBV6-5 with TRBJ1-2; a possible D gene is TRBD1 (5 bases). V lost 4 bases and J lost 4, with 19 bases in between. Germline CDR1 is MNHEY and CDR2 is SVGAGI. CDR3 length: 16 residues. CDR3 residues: CASSSFRAGGGYGYTF. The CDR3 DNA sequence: TGTGCCAGCAGTTCGTTTAGGGCGGGGGGGGGCTATGGCTACACCTTC.

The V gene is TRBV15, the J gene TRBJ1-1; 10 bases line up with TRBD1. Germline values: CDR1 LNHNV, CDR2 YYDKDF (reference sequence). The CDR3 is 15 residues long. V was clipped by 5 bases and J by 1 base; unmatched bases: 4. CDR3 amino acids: CATSGRDRGNTEAFF. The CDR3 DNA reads TGTGCCACCAGCGGACGGGACAGGGGGAACACTGAAGCTTTCTTT. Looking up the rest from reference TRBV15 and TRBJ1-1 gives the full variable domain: DAMVIQNPRYQVTQFGKPVTLSCSQTLNHNVMYWYQQKSSQAPKLLFHYYDKDFNNEADTPDNFQSRRPNTSFCFLDIRSPGLGDTAMYLCATSGRDRGNTEAFFGQGTRLTVV.

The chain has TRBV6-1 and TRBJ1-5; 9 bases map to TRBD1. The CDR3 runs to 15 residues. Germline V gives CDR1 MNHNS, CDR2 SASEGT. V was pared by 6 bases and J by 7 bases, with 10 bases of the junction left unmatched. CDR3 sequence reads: CASRWGGQGPQPQHF. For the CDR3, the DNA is TGTGCCAGCAGATGGGGGGGACAGGGACCCCAGCCCCAGCATTTT.